This TCR beta chain came from a study of T cells in Graves' hyperthyroidism and ophthalmopathy. Germline CDR1 KGHSH, CDR2 LQKENI. The CDR3 is 14 amino acids. Trimming removed 4 bases from V and 5 bases from J, with 14 bases in between. There are many counts of this clonotype. Using RNA transcripts as the source, TCR beta CDR3 regions were amplified. The HTBI primer set was used in a first-round RT-PCR of the TCR CDR3. MiXCR was run by TCRdb on the multiplex PCR reads, yielding one entry per CDR3 protein. Of roughly 200,000 distinct CDR3 sequences in the sample, around 18% are singletons; the top ten hold about two fifths. Absence of ophthalmopathy progression within 18 months defined stable Graves' hyperthyroidism.

Sequencing used blood. The TCR comes from a man aged 40-49 years with Graves' hyperthyroidism. The V call is TRBV18, the J call TRBJ1-1, with D possibly being TRBD1 (5 bases). The CDR3 DNA reads TGTGCCAGCTCACTGGGACCCGGGCAAACTGAAGCTTTCTTT. Protein sequence: CASSLGPGQTEAFF.